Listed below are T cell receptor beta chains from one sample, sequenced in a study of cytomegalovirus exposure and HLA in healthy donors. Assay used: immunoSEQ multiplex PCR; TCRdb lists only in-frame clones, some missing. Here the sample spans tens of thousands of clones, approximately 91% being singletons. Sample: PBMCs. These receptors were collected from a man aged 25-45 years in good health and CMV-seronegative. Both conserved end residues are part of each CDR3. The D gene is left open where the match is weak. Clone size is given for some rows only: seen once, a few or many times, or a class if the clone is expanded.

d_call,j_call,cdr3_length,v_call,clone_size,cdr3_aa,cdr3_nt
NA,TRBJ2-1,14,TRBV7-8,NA,CASSYPQTLNEQFF,TGTGCCAGCAGCTATCCGCAAACTTTAAATGAGCAGTTCTTC
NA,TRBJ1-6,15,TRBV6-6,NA,CASSLKRSYNSPLHF,TGTGCCAGCAGTCTAAAACGGTCCTATAATTCACCCCTCCACTTT
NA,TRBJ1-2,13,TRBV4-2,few,CASSHGGEYGYTF,TGTGCCAGCAGCCATGGTGGGGAGTATGGCTACACCTTC
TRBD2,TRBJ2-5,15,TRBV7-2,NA,CASSLGGGGDETQYF,TGTGCCAGCAGCTTAGGTGGCGGGGGGGATGAGACCCAGTACTTC
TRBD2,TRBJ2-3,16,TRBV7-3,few,CASSLLAGGGADTQYF,TGTGCCAGCAGCTTACTCGCGGGAGGCGGGGCAGATACGCAGTATTTT
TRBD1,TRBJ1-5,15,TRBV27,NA,CASSPGQGSNQPQHF,TGTGCCAGCAGTCCGGGACAGGGGAGCAATCAGCCCCAGCATTTT
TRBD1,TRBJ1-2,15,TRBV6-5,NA,CASSYSRTGGPGYTF,TGTGCCAGCAGTTACTCGAGGACAGGGGGCCCTGGCTACACCTTC
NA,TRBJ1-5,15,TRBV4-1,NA,CASSQEHMSNQPQHF,TGCGCCAGCAGCCAAGAACACATGAGCAATCAGCCCCAGCATTTT
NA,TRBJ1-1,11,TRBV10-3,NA,CAARQDSEAFF,TGTGCCGCCCGCCAGGACAGTGAAGCTTTCTTT
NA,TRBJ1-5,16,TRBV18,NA,CASSPPEQGRNQPQHF,TGTGCCAGCTCACCACCGGAACAGGGCCGCAATCAGCCCCAGCATTTT
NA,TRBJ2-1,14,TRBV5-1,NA,CASSPGTSAQLPFF,TGCGCCAGCAGCCCAGGGACAAGTGCTCAGCTTCCGTTCTTC
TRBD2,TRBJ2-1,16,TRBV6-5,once,CASSYEAGGSYNEQFF,TGTGCCAGCAGTTACGAGGCGGGAGGCTCCTACAATGAGCAGTTCTTC
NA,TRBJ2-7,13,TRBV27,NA,CASSLSSRNEQYF,TGTGCCAGCAGTTTATCCTCCAGGAACGAGCAGTACTTC
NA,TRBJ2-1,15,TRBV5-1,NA,CASSLGAGSYNEQFF,TGCGCCAGCAGCTTGGGGGCGGGGTCCTACAATGAGCAGTTCTTC
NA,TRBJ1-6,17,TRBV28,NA,CASSLEKRWTDNSPLHF,TGTGCCAGCAGTTTAGAGAAACGTTGGACAGATAATTCACCCCTCCACTTT
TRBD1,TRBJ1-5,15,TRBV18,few,CASSPSSGTEKPQHF,TGTGCCAGCTCACCATCTTCCGGGACAGAGAAGCCCCAGCATTTT
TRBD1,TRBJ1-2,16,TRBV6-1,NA,CASSEVAGQGRFGYTF,TGTGCCAGCAGTGAAGTCGCGGGACAGGGCCGTTTTGGCTACACCTTC
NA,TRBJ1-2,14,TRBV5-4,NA,CASSLGQQNYGYTF,TGTGCCAGCAGCTTGGGACAACAAAACTATGGCTACACCTTC
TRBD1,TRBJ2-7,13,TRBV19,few,CASLDRSPDEQYF,TGTGCCAGTCTGGACAGGTCCCCGGACGAGCAGTACTTC
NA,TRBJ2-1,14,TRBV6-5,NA,CASSYRLGGNEQFF,TGTGCCAGCAGTTACCGACTAGGAGGCAATGAGCAGTTCTTC
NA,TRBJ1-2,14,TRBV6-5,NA,CASSYGYSFYGYTF,TGTGCCAGCAGTTACGGGTACAGTTTCTATGGCTACACCTTC
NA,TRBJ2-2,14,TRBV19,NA,CASSIDPGTGELFF,TGTGCCAGTAGTATAGATCCGGGGACCGGGGAGCTGTTTTTT
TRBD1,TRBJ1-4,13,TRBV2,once,CASSGQGGEKLFF,TGTGCCAGCAGTGGACAGGGGGGTGAAAAACTGTTTTTT
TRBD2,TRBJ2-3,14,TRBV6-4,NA,CASSARGEADTQYF,TGTGCCAGCAGTGCCCGGGGGGAGGCAGATACGCAGTATTTT